This TCR beta chain stems from a study of T cell responses to AZD1222 COVID-19 vaccine. Points from the study as a whole: It was only after the peak T cell response that any repertoires were sampled.

Comments on this clone: The antigen is undetermined.

Germline-derived CDR1 and CDR2 are SNHLY and FYNNEI. After removal of 6 bases from V and 7 bases from J, the junction contained 6 bases not matched to a gene. The CDR3 has 14 residues. Clones were sequenced by immunoSEQ multiplex PCR, and TCRdb holds only the in-frame ones, with some missing. The repertoire holds more than 85,000 clones, with roughly 90% as singletons. This rearrangement joins TRBV2 to TRBJ1-4; TRBD1 aligns across 9 bases. Source: peripheral blood, taken on day 0 of MenACWY control vaccination. This receptor was obtained from an adult in good health. The CDR3 here is CASRETGGVEKLFF. Written as DNA, the CDR3 is TGTGCCAGCAGAGAGACAGGGGGGGTTGAAAAACTGTTTTTT.